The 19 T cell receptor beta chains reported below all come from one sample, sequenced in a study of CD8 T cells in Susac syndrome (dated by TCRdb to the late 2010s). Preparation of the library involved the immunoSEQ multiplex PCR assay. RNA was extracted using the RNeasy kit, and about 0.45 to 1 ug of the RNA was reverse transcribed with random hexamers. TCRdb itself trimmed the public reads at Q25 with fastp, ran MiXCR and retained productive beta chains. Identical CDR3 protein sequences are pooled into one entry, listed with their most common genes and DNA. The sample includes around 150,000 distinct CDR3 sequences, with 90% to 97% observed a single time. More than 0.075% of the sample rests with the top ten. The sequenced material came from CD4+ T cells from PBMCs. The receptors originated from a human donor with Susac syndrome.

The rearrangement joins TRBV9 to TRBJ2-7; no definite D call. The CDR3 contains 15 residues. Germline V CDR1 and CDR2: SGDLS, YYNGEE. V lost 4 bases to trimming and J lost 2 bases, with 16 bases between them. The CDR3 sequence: CASSSHPAQTYEQYF. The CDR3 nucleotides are TGTGCCAGCAGCTCTCATCCCGCACAGACCTACGAGCAGTACTTC.

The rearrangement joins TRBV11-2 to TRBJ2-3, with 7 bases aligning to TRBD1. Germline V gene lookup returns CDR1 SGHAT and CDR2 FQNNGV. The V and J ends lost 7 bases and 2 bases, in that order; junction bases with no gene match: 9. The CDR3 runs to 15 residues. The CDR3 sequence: CASTPSGGSTDTQYF. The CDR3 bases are TGTGCCAGCACCCCGTCAGGGGGATCCACAGATACGCAGTATTTT.

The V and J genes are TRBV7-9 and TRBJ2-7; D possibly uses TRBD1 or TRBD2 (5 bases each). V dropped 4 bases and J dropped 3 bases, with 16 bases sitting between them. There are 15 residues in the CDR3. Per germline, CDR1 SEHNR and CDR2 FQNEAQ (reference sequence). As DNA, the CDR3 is TGTGCCAGCAGCTCCGGGACGGGCGACTACTACGAGCAGTACTTC. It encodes CASSSGTGDYYEQYF.

CDR3 sequence reads: CASSQGNQPQHF. CDR3 DNA: TGTGCCAGCAGCCAAGGCAATCAGCCCCAGCATTTT. The rearrangement uses TRBV3-1 and TRBJ1-5, with D unclear. CDR1 is LGHDT and CDR2 is YNNKEL in the germline V gene (reference sequence). CDR3 length: 12 residues. V was clipped by 1 base and J by 2 bases, with 0 bases between them.

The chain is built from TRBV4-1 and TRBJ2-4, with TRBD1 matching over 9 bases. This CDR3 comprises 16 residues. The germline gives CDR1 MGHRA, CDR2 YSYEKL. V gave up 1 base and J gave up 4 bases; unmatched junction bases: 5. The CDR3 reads CASSQVYGTGKNIQYF. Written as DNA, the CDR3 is TGCGCCAGCAGCCAAGTTTACGGGACAGGGAAAAACATTCAGTACTTC.

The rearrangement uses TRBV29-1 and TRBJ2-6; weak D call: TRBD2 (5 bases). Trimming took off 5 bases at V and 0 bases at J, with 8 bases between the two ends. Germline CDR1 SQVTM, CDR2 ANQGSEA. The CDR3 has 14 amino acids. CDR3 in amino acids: CSVKRASGANVLTF. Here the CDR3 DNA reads TGCAGCGTTAAGAGGGCCTCTGGGGCCAACGTCCTGACTTTC.

CDR3 sequence reads: CSAGTGTSTDTQYF. The CDR3 DNA reads TGCAGTGCTGGTACAGGGACTAGCACAGATACGCAGTATTTT. The chain has TRBV20-1 and TRBJ2-3; D may be TRBD1 or TRBD2 (6 bases each). The germline V and J ends were trimmed by 5 bases and 0 bases, with 12 bases remaining between them. The CDR3 loop spans 14 amino acids. Per germline, CDR1 DFQATT and CDR2 SNEGSKA (reference sequence).

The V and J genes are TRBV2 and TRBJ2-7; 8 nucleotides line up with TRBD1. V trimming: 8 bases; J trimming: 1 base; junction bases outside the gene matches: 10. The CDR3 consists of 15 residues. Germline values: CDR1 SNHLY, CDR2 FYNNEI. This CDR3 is CASGEDRGPSYEQYF. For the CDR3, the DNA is TGTGCCAGCGGCGAAGACAGGGGTCCTTCCTACGAGCAGTACTTC.

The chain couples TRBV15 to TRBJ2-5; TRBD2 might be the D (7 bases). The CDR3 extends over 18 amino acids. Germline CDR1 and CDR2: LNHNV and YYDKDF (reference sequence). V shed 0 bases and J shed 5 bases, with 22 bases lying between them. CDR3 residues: CATSRDRGGGPARETQYF. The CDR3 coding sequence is TGTGCCACCAGCAGAGATCGGGGAGGGGGGCCTGCCAGGGAGACCCAGTACTTC. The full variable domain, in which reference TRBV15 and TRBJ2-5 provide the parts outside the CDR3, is DAMVIQNPRYQVTQFGKPVTLSCSQTLNHNVMYWYQQKSSQAPKLLFHYYDKDFNNEADTPDNFQSRRPNTSFCFLDIRSPGLGDTAMYLCATSRDRGGGPARETQYFGPGTRLLVL.

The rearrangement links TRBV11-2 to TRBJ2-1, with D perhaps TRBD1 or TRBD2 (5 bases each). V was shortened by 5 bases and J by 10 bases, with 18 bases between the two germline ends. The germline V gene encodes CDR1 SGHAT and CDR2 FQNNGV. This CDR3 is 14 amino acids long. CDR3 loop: CASSGGLGGREQFF. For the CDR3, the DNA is TGTGCCAGCAGCGGGGGTCTTGGGGGACGAGAGCAGTTCTTC.

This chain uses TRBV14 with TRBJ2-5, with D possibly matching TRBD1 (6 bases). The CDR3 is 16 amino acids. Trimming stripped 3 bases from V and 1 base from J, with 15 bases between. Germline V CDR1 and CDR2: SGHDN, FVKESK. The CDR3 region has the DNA TGTGCCAGCAGCCAGGGACACACCGCCGGCCAAGAGACCCAGTACTTC. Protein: CASSQGHTAGQETQYF.

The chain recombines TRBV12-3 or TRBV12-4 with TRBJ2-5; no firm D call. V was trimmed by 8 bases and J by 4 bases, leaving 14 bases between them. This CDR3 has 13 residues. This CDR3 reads CASSGEVRETQYF. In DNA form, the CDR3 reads TGTGCCAGCTCTGGTGAGGTTCGAGAGACCCAGTACTTC.

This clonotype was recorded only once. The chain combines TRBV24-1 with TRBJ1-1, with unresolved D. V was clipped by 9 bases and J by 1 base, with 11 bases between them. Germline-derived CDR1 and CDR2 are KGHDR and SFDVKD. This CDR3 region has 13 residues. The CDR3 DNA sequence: TGTGCCACCCGTACGGCCACGAACACTGAAGCTTTCTTT. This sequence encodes CATRTATNTEAFF.

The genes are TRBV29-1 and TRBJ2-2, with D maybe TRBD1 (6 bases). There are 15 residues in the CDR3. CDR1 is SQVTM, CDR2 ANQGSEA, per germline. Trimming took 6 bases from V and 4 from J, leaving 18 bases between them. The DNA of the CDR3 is TGCAGCGTACGACGGGCAGGGGCTAGCACCGGGGAGCTGTTTTTT. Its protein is CSVRRAGASTGELFF.

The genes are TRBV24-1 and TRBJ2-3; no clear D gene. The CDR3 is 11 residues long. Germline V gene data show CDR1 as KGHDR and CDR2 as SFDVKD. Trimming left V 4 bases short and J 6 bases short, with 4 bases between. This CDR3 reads CATSEGDTQYF. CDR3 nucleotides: TGTGCCACCAGTGAGGGTGATACGCAGTATTTT.

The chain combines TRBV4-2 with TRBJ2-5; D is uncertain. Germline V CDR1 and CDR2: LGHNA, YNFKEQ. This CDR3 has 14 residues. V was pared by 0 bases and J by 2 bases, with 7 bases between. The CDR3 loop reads CASSQELKQETQYF. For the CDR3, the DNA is TGTGCCAGCAGCCAAGAGTTGAAACAAGAGACCCAGTACTTC.

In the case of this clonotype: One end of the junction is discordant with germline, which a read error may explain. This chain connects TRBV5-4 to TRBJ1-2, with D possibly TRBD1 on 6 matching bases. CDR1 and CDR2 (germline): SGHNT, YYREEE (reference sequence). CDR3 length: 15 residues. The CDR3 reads CASTLWGAWRYGYTF. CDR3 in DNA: TGTGCCAGCACCTTGTGGGGGGCTTGGCGTTATGGCTACACCTTC.

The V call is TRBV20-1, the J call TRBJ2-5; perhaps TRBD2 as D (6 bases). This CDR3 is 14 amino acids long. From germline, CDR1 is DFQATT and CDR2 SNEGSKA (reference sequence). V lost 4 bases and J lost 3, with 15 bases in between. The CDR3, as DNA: TGCAGTGCTACGCGAGGTAGCGGAAAAGAGACCCAGTACTTC. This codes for CSATRGSGKETQYF.

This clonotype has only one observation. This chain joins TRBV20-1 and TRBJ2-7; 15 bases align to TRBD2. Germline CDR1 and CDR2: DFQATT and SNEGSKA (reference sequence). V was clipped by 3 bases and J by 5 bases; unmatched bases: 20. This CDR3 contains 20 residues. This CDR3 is CSARPDEGLAGGPIVDEQYF. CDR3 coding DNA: TGCAGTGCTAGGCCAGACGAAGGACTAGCGGGAGGGCCGATAGTAGACGAGCAGTACTTC.